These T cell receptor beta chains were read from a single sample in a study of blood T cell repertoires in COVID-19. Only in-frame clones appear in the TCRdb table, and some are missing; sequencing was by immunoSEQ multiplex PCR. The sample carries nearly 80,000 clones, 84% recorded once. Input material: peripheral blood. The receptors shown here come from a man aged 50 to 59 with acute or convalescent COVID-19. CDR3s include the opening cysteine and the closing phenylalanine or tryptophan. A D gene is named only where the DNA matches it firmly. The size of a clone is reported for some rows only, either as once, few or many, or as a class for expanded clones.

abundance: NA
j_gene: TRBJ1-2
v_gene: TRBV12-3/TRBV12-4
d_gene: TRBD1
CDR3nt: TGTGCCAGCAGTCGGACAGGGTATGGCTACACCTTC
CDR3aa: CASSRTGYGYTF

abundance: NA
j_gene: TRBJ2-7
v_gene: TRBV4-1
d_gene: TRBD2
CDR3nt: TGCGCCAGCAGCATAACCGGGACTAGCGTCCCCTACGAGCAGTACTTC
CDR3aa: CASSITGTSVPYEQYF

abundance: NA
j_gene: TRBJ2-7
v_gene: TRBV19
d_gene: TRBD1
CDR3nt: TGTGCCAGTAGTATAGGGACAGGGGCCTACGAGCAGTACTTC
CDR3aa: CASSIGTGAYEQYF

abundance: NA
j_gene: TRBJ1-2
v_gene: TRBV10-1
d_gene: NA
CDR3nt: TGCGCCAGCAGCCACAACAGGGTAAACGGCTACACCTTC
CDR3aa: CASSHNRVNGYTF

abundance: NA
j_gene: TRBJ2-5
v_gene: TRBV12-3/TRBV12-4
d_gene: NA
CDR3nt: TGTGCCAGCTCCGTTCAAGAGACCCAGTACTTC
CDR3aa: CASSVQETQYF

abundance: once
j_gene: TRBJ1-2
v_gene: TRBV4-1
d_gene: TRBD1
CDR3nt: TGCGCCAGCAGCCAAGCACAGGGGTTGCCCTATGGCTACACCTTC
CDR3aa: CASSQAQGLPYGYTF

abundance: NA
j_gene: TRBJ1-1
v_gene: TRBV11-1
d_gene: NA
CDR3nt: TGTGCCAGCAGGCGTGAACGGAGGAACACTGAAGCTTTCTTT
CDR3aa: CASRRERRNTEAFF

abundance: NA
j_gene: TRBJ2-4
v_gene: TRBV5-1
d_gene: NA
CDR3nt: TGCGCCAGCAGCTTGGTGGCAGGGGAGTCAAACATTCAGTACTTC
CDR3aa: CASSLVAGESNIQYF

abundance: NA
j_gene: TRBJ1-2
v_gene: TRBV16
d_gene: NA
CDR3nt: TGTGCCAGCGGTGGACACCGCCCTGGGTATGGCTACACCTTC
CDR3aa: CASGGHRPGYGYTF

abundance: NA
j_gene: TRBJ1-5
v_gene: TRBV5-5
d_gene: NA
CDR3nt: TGTGCCAGCAGCTTACAGGCAAATCAGCCCCAGCATTTT
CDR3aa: CASSLQANQPQHF

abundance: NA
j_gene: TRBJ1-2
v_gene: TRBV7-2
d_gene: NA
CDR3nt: TGTGCCAGCAGCGATCGGGGGGGCAACTTTAACTATGGCTACACCTTC
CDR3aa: CASSDRGGNFNYGYTF

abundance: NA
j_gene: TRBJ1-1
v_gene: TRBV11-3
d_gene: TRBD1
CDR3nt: TGTGCCAGCAGCCCTAGGGGGCGGGCCACTGAAGCTTTCTTT
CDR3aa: CASSPRGRATEAFF

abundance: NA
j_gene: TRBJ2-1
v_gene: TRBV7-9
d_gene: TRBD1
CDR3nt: TGTGCCAGCAGCACCGACAGGGGCAATGAGCAGTTCTTC
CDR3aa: CASSTDRGNEQFF

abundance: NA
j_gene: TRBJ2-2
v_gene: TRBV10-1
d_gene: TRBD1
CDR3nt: TGCGCCAGCAGTGGACGGGACAGGGGGAACACCGGGGAGCTGTTTTTT
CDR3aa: CASSGRDRGNTGELFF

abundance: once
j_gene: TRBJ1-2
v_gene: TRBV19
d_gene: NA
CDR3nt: TGTGCCAGTAGTTTCCGGGACACCGTCTATGGCTACACCTTC
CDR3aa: CASSFRDTVYGYTF

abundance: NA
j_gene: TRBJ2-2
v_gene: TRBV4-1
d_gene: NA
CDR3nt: TGCGCCAGCAGCCTGGAGGTGGGGGAGCTGTTTTTT
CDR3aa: CASSLEVGELFF

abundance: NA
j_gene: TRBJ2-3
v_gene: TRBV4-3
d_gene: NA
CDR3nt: TGCGCCAGCAGCCAAGAGGCGAGGGGGTTTCAAGATGATACGCAGTATTTT
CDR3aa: CASSQEARGFQDDTQYF

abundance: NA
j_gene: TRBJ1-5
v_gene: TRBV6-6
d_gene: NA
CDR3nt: TGTGCCAGCAGATTGGACAACAATAGCAATCAGCCCCAGCATTTT
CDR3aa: CASRLDNNSNQPQHF

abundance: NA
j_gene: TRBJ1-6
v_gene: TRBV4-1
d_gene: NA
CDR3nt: TGCGCCAGCAGCCAAGATCCGAGCTCCTATAATTCACCCCTCCACTTT
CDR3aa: CASSQDPSSYNSPLHF

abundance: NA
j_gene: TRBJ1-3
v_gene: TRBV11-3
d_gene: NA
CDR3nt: TGTGCCAGCAGCTTAGATCGGAGAGACACCATATATTTT
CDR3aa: CASSLDRRDTIYF

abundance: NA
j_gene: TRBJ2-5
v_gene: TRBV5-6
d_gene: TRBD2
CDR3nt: TGTGCCAGCAGCTTGCAAGCGGGAGAAGAGACCCAGTACTTC
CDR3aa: CASSLQAGEETQYF

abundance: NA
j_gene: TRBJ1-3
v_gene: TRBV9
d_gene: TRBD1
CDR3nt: TGTGCCAGCAGCGTAGCATCAGGGGGTCCCTCTGGAAACACCATATATTTT
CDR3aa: CASSVASGGPSGNTIYF

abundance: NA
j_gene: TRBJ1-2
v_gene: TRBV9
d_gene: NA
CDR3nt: TGTGCCAGCAGCGGGCAGGCCCGCCTCGACTATGGCTACACCTTC
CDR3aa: CASSGQARLDYGYTF

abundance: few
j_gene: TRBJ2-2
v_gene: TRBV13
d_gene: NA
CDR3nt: TGTGCCAGCAGCTTGGCGGACACCGGGGAGCTGTTTTTT
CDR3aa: CASSLADTGELFF

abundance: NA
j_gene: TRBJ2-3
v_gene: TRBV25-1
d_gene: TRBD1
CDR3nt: TGTGCCAGCAGTGAAAACGAGGGGGCCCTGGATACGCAGTATTTT
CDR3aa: CASSENEGALDTQYF

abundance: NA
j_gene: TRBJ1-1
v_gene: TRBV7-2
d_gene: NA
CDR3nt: TGTGCCAGCAGCCTACTGGGCAGGTCTACCAACACTGAAGCTTTCTTT
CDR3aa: CASSLLGRSTNTEAFF

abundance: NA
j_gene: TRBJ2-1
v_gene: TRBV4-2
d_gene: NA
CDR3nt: TGTGCCAGCAGCCCACGGGGGAGCTCCTACAATGAGCAGTTCTTC
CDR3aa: CASSPRGSSYNEQFF

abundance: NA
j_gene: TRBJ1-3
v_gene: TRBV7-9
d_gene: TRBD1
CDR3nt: TGTGCCAGCAGCGCCTCAGGGGGTAGCTCTGGAAACACCATATATTTT
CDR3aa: CASSASGGSSGNTIYF

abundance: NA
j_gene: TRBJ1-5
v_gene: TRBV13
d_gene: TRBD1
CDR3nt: TGTGCCAGCAGCAGGGGGCTGAGCAATCAGCCCCAGCATTTT
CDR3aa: CASSRGLSNQPQHF

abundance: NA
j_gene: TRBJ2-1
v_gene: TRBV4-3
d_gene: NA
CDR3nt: TGCGCCAGCAGCCAAGTTGCGGCTTCGGGCTCCTACAATGAGCAGTTCTTC
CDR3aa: CASSQVAASGSYNEQFF

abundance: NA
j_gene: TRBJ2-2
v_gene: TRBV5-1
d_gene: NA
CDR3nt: TGCGCCAGCAGCTACTACACCGGGGAGCTGTTTTTT
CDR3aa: CASSYYTGELFF

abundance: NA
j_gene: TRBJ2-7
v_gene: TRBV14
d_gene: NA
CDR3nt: TGTGCCAGCAGTGGGGACGCCCATACAGGGATTTTGGGCTCCTACGAGCAGTACTTC
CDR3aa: CASSGDAHTGILGSYEQYF

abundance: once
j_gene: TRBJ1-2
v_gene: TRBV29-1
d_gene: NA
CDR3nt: TGCAGCGTTGAGGCCCAGGGGCACTATGGCTACACCTTC
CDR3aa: CSVEAQGHYGYTF

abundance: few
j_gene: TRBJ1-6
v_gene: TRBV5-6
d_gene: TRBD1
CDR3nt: TGTGCCAGCAGCTTGGGAGGGGGCAATTCACCCCTCCACTTT
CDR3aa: CASSLGGGNSPLHF

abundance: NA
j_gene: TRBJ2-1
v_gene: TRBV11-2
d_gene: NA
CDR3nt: TGTGCCAGCAGCTTAAAGGAGACAGGGTCGGGGGATGAGCAGTTCTTC
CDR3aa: CASSLKETGSGDEQFF

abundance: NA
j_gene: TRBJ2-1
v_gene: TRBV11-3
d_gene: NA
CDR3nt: TGTGCCAGCAGCTTATCGAGAGGCAATGAGCAGTTCTTC
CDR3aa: CASSLSRGNEQFF

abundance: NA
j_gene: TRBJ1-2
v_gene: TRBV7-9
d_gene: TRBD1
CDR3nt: TGTGCCAGCAGCTCAGACCCAGGGACAGGGCGCTACACCTTC
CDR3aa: CASSSDPGTGRYTF

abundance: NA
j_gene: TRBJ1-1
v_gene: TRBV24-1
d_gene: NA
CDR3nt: TGTGCCACCAGTGGGTCAGTGAACACTGAAGCTTTCTTT
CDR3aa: CATSGSVNTEAFF

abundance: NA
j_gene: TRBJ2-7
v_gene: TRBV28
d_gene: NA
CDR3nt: TGTGCCAGCAGGCAGGATCGGTCGATCTACGAGCAGTACTTC
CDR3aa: CASRQDRSIYEQYF

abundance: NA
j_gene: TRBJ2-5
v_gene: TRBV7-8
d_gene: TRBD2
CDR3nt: TGTGCCAGCAGTGAAGGGGAGGGTAGAGTTTTTGAGACCCAGTACTTC
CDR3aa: CASSEGEGRVFETQYF

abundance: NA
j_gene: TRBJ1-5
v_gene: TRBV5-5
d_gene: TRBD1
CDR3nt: TGTGCCAGCAGCTTGGGCGGGGACAGGGCGCAGCCCCAGCATTTT
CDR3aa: CASSLGGDRAQPQHF

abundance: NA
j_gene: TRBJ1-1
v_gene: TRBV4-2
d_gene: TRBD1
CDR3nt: TGTGCCAGCAGCCAAGGACAGGGGACACAGAACACTGAAGCTTTCTTT
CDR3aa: CASSQGQGTQNTEAFF

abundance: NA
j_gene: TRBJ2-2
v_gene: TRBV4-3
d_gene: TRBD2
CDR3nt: TGCGCCAGCAGCCAAGGGACTAGCCGGGTCGGGGAGCTGTTTTTT
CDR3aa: CASSQGTSRVGELFF

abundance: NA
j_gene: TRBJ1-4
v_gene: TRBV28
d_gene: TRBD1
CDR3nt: TGTGCCAGCAGTTTAGCCGGGACAGCCCAAAATGAAAAACTGTTTTTT
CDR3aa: CASSLAGTAQNEKLFF

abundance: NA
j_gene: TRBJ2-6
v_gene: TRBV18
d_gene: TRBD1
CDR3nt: TGTGCCAGCTCACCGGGACAGGGGGCGACTGGGGCCAACGTCCTGACTTTC
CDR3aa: CASSPGQGATGANVLTF

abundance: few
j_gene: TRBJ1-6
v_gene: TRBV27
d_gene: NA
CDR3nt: TGTGCCAGCAGTTTCGGGGGATCCTATAATTCACCCCTCCACTTT
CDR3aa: CASSFGGSYNSPLHF

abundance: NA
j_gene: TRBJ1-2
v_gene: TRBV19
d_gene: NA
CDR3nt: TGTGCCAGTAGTGGCTTGGCAGGGGCTACCAACTATGGCTACACCTTC
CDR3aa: CASSGLAGATNYGYTF

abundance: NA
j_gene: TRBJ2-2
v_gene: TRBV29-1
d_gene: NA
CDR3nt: TGCAGCGTTGAACCAAGCGACGGGGAGCTGTTTTTT
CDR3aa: CSVEPSDGELFF

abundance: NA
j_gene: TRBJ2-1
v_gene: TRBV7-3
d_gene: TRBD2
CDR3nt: TGTGCCAGCAGCTATAGCGGGGGGCCGTACAATGAGCAGTTCTTC
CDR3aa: CASSYSGGPYNEQFF

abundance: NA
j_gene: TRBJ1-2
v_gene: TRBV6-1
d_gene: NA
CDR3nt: TGTGCCAGCAGTGACCCGGGACAAGGCCATCCCTACACCTTC
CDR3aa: CASSDPGQGHPYTF

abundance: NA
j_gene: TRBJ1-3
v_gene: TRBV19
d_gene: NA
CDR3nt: TGTGCCAGTATTGATTATGCGACAGGAGCCTCTGGAAACACCATATATTTT
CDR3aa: CASIDYATGASGNTIYF

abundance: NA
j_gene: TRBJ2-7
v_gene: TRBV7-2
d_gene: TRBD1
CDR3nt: TGTGCCAGCAGCTTACGGGGACAGGGGTTAACCTACGAGCAGTACTTC
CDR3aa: CASSLRGQGLTYEQYF

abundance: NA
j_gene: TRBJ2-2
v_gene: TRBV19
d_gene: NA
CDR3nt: TGTGCTATAGGGGGACGTTCGAACACCGGGGAGCTGTTTTTT
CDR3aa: CAIGGRSNTGELFF

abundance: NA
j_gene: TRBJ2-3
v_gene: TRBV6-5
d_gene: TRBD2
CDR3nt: TGTGCCAGCAGTTCTACTAGCGGAGGAAGTTGGGATACGCAGTATTTT
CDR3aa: CASSSTSGGSWDTQYF